This T cell receptor beta chain derives from a study of human T cells and chemical hapten exposure. For the study at large: Readings were taken at 6 days from patch tests that had applied 0.01% DPC to the upper back. Patients, a majority of them female, were diagnosed with alopecia areata, totalis or universalis. Study observations and caveats: Correlating positively with patch test score were the PT1 expanded TCR counts.

Germline assignment: CDR1 SGHVS and CDR2 FQNEAQ. The CDR3 extends over 17 amino acids. V was trimmed by 2 bases and J by 2 bases, leaving 13 bases between them. Time point given: patch test 1, 2 weeks after DPC sensitization. Regarding treatment: therapeutic diphenylcyclopropenone sensitization with weekly scalp DPC. On this clonotype itself: As yet, its antigen is unknown.

TCRdb itself ran the RACE reads through MiXCR, one entry per CDR3 protein. Among under 130,000 distinct CDR3 sequences, approximately 11% were seen once, and the ten largest hold roughly 3.3%. This rearrangement joins TRBV7-8 to TRBJ2-6; D unclear. Here the sequenced sample was whole blood, taken in connection with sensitization to the hapten diphenylcyclopropenone (DPC). The clonotype originates from a middle-aged woman with alopecia areata. Some clones in this sample may be carry-over from other donors' samples. In DNA form, the CDR3 reads TGTGCCAGCAGCTTAAATCCTAGAGGAACTGGGGCCAACGTCCTGACTTTC. It encodes CASSLNPRGTGANVLTF.